The following is a TCR beta chain sequence with its context. This clonotype has ten or more counts. Its antigen has not been determined. Base qualities are not at hand, and no much larger clone is one base apart. These data come from a study of breast tumors, draining lymph nodes, adjacent tissues (dated by TCRdb to 2016 to 2017). In terms of the full investigation: TCR beta repertoires were compared across tumor, adjacent nontumor tissue and axillary lymph nodes obtained from breast cancer patients. The study aimed to assess the relationships and possible T-cell exchange between tumor, surrounding tissue and draining lymph node repertoires in human breast cancer. Overall results and qualifications from the work: The similarity between tumor and nontumor tissue repertoires was significantly greater in luminal-like breast cancer than in basal-like breast cancer. The data were considered consistent with the idea that most tumor T cells come from the lymph node and then expand in tumor tissue. Tumor T-cell repertoires showed less diversity than lymph node repertoires and more diversity than nontumor tissue repertoires, and tumor T-cell repertoires showed preferential V and J gene usage. The study presented the conclusion that tumor T cells originate in lymph nodes as consistent with a hypothesis, not as something directly demonstrated.

Sequencing was performed on an Illumina HiSeq 2000. TCR beta chain libraries were generated by multiplex PCR amplification. High-throughput sequencing was used to analyze the amplified TCR beta chain products. In-frame beta chains were kept once TCRdb had trimmed the public reads at Q25 with fastp and called clones with MiXCR. Rows matching on CDR3 protein sequence are summarized as one entry with the most common DNA and genes. The sample table shows fewer than 80,000 distinct CDR3 sequences, and around 43% are seen once. The top ten hold over 7.5% of the sample. V is reduced by 10 bases and J by 1 base, leaving a spacing of 18 bases between them. The CDR1 and CDR2 encoded by the germline V gene are SNHLY and FYNNEI. Counted from cysteine to phenylalanine, this CDR3 has 15 amino acids. The only DNA kept is the CDR3, 45 bases in frame from the first base.

Here the chain combines TRBV2 and TRBJ2-3, with TRBD2 as a weak D call on 6 bases. Source material: breast tumor tissue. The TCR originated in a female donor with breast cancer. Some clones in this sample may be carry-over from other donors' samples. In nucleotide form, the sequence is TGTGCCATTAAACCCCTGGGGACTGGCACAGATACGCAGTATTTT. Its amino acids are CAIKPLGTGTDTQYF.